The source of this TCR beta chain is a study of cytomegalovirus exposure and HLA in healthy donors. Primers included in the PCR were 60 Vbeta and 13 Jbeta primers. Measured with immunoSEQ multiplex PCR; TCRdb has only the in-frame clones, and not every one. Found here are under 130,000 clones, roughly 12% of them singletons; the top ten hold approximately 15%. This CDR3 comprises 12 residues. Germline CDR1 and CDR2: SGHAT and FQNNGV. The ends were cut back, 11 bases at V and 4 bases at J, with 13 bases in the middle. The chain recombines TRBV11-2 with TRBJ2-3, with D uncertain. The sequenced sample was PBMCs. This TCR derives from a man between 40 and 49 years old in good health and CMV-seropositive. CDR3 bases: TGTGCCGTTCAAACGTGGCCAGATACGCAGTATTTT. Protein sequence: CAVQTWPDTQYF.